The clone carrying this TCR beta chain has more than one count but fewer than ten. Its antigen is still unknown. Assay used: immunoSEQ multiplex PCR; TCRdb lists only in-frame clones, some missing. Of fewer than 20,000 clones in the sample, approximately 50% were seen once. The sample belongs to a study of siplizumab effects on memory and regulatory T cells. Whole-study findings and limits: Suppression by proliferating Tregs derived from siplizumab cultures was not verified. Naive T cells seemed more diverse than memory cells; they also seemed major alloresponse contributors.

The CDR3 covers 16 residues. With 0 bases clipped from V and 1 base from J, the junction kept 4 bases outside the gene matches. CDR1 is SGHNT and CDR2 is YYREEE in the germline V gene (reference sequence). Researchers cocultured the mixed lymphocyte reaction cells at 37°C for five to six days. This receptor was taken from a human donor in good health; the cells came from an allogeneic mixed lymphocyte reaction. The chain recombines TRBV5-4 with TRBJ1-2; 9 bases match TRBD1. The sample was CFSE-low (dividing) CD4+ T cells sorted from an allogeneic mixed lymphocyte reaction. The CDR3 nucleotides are TGTGCCAGCAGCTTGGCGGGACAGGGATTTAACTATGGCTACACCTTC. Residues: CASSLAGQGFNYGYTF.